These 28 T cell receptor beta chains were sequenced from one sample in a study of CD8 T cells in ankylosing spondylitis. Each CDR3 protein is one row after TCRdb ran MiXCR on the 5' RACE reads. The repertoire includes 250,000 to 350,000 distinct CDR3 sequences, approximately 8% of them detected once, and 13% to 15% sits in the top ten. Study-level points and caveats: Ankylosing spondylitis blood seemed to carry a telltale TCR beta motif made of eight or nine highly homologous variants.

The antigens of these receptors remain unknown. Sequencing was carried out using blood, either unsorted or a sorted T cell fraction (not recorded which). These receptors all stem from a male donor with ankylosing spondylitis.

This clonotype occurred many times. The gene calls are TRBV6-4 and TRBJ2-2; 8 nucleotides line up with TRBD1. The CDR3 totals 15 residues. Trimming removed 0 bases from V and 3 bases from J; junction bases left unmatched: 0. Germline CDR1 is MRHNA and CDR2 is SNTAGT. Here the CDR3 reads CASSDSDRDTGELFF. The DNA of the CDR3 is TGTGCCAGCAGTGACTCGGACAGGGACACCGGGGAGCTGTTTTTT.

This clonotype was seen a few times. V gene TRBV5-5 combines with J gene TRBJ1-4; D uncertain. The V gene lost 0 bases and the J gene lost 7 bases, with 10 bases spanning the gap. Germline assignment: CDR1 SGHKS and CDR2 YYEKEE (reference sequence). This CDR3 is built from 14 residues. The CDR3 reads CASSLEDLGEKLFF. The CDR3 region has the DNA TGTGCCAGCAGCTTGGAGGACCTGGGTGAAAAACTGTTTTTT.

Here the CDR3 DNA reads TGTGCCAGCAGGCGGAGGGGCACCTACAATGAGCAGTTCTTC. Its protein product is CASRRRGTYNEQFF. V gene TRBV7-9 combines with J gene TRBJ2-1, with TRBD2 as a possible D gene (6 bases). Trimming took off 6 bases at V and 2 bases at J, with 11 bases between the two ends. CDR3 length: 14 amino acids. Germline CDR1 reads SEHNR; CDR2 reads FQNEAQ (reference sequence).

There are a few counts of this clonotype. J is TRBJ2-7 and V is TRBV27, with D maybe TRBD1 (5 bases). The CDR3 is 16 amino acids. Germline values: CDR1 MNHEY, CDR2 SMNVEV (reference sequence). Trimming took off 1 base at V and 2 bases at J, with 15 bases between the two ends. The CDR3 DNA is TGTGCCAGCAGTTTATTTGGCCGTGAAGGGGCCTACGAGCAGTACTTC. This gives the protein CASSLFGREGAYEQYF.

This clonotype was found many times. The chain recombines TRBV6-1 with TRBJ1-5; possible D gene TRBD1, 6 bases. The CDR3 consists of 15 residues. Germline CDR1 reads MNHNS; CDR2 reads SASEGT. The V gene lost 6 bases and the J gene lost 0 bases, with 12 bases spanning the gap. The CDR3 bases are TGTGCCAGCAGAAAAAACAGGGATAGCAATCAGCCCCAGCATTTT. It encodes CASRKNRDSNQPQHF.

The chain links TRBV5-5 to TRBJ2-7; 15 bases match TRBD2. CDR3 length: 17 residues. CDR1 and CDR2 (germline): SGHKS, YYEKEE (reference sequence). V dropped 4 bases and J dropped 4; count of bases not matched to a gene: 9. The CDR3 here is CASSPAGLAGGTYEQYF. CDR3 bases: TGTGCCAGCAGCCCCGCGGGACTAGCGGGAGGTACATACGAGCAGTACTTC.

CDR3 protein: CASGQRQVGTGELFF. The DNA for the CDR3 is TGTGCCAGCGGACAGAGACAGGTCGGCACCGGGGAGCTGTTTTTT. V and J are TRBV12-3 or TRBV12-4 and TRBJ2-2, with D maybe TRBD1 (6 bases). This CDR3 has 15 residues. Trimming left V 8 bases short and J 4 bases short, with 17 bases between.

The table lists this clonotype with a few counts. This chain uses TRBV11-2 with TRBJ2-1, with 16 bases matching TRBD2. The germline V gene has CDR1 SGHAT and CDR2 FQNNGV. V gave up 2 bases and J gave up 1 base; unmatched junction bases: 8. The CDR3 loop spans 20 amino acids. In nucleotides, the CDR3 is TGTGCCAGCAGCTTAAGACCGGGACTAGCGGGAGGGAGGTCCTACAATGAGCAGTTCTTC. Protein sequence: CASSLRPGLAGGRSYNEQFF.

In its sample, this clonotype was seen many times. V is TRBV28 and J is TRBJ1-5; no reliable D call. Looked up from germline, CDR1 is MDHEN and CDR2 is SYDVKM. V lost 8 bases and J lost 3, with 8 bases in between. The CDR3 totals 12 residues. The CDR3 spells CASGQINQPQHF. The CDR3 region has the DNA TGTGCCAGCGGCCAAATCAATCAGCCCCAGCATTTT. The variable domain in full, completed from reference TRBV28 and TRBJ1-5, reads DVKVTQSSRYLVKRTGEKVFLECVQDMDHENMFWYRQDPGLGLRLIYFSYDVKMKEKGDIPEGYSVSREKKERFSLILESASTNQTSMYLCASGQINQPQHFGDGTRLSIL.

This chain connects TRBV11-2 to TRBJ2-3; D tentatively reads TRBD1 or TRBD2 (5 bases each). CDR1 is SGHAT, CDR2 FQNNGV, per germline. The V end lost 1 base, the J end lost 1 base, and 12 bases lay between the germline ends. This CDR3 is built from 16 residues. In nucleotides, the CDR3 is TGTGCCAGCAGCTTAGGGGGGACCCGAGGCACAGATACGCAGTATTTT. This encodes CASSLGGTRGTDTQYF.

This clonotype was seen more than once but under ten times. The V call is TRBV29-1, the J call TRBJ2-1; a possible D gene is TRBD1 (6 bases). This CDR3 contains 14 residues. Germline V gives CDR1 SQVTM, CDR2 ANQGSEA. V lost 5 bases and J lost 6, with 17 bases in between. Here the CDR3 DNA reads TGCAGCGTTCACAGGGATTTCCTGCGCAATGAGCAGTTCTTC. Residues: CSVHRDFLRNEQFF.

The chain recombines TRBV5-6 with TRBJ2-3, with D maybe TRBD1 (5 bases). Deletions cut 5 bases from V and 5 bases from J, with 9 bases between. Germline V gene lookup returns CDR1 SGHDT and CDR2 YYEEEE. The CDR3 consists of 12 residues. CDR3 loop: CASSLDRDTQYF. CDR3 in DNA: TGTGCCAGCAGTCTAGACAGAGATACGCAGTATTTT.

This clonotype was observed a handful of times. This chain links TRBV2 with TRBJ1-5; TRBD1 is a possible D gene (5 bases). Trimming removed 8 bases at V and 4 bases at J, with 12 bases between. The CDR3 sequence is 13 residues long. CDR1 and CDR2 from the germline V gene are SNHLY and FYNNEI. CDR3 residues: CASQGQVNQPQHF. The CDR3 coding sequence is TGTGCCAGCCAGGGTCAGGTGAATCAGCCCCAGCATTTT. The full variable domain, in which reference TRBV2 and TRBJ1-5 provide the parts outside the CDR3, is EPEVTQTPSHQVTQMGQEVILRCVPISNHLYFYWYRQILGQKVEFLVSFYNNEISEKSEIFDDQFSVERPDGSNFTLKIRSTKLEDSAMYFCASQGQVNQPQHFGDGTRLSIL.

This clonotype was seen a handful of times. J is TRBJ2-5 and V is TRBV29-1; 7 bases are shared with TRBD1. This CDR3 comprises 16 residues. V lost 7 bases to trimming and J lost 3 bases; unmatched junction nucleotides: 17. CDR1 and CDR2 from the germline V gene are SQVTM and ANQGSEA. As DNA, the CDR3 is TGCAGCGCCACTTATCCTGACAGGGTAGTCGAAGAGACCCAGTACTTC. Amino acid sequence: CSATYPDRVVEETQYF.

This clonotype occurred many times. The genes are TRBV12-3 or TRBV12-4 and TRBJ2-7; D remains ambiguous. V gave up 1 base and J gave up 2 bases, with 12 bases separating them. The CDR3 spans 15 residues. The DNA of the CDR3 is TGTGCCAGCAGTTTAGTTACGGACCGAGCCTACGAGCAGTACTTC. Translated: CASSLVTDRAYEQYF.

This chain connects TRBV3-1 to TRBJ1-1; maybe TRBD1 (5 bases). The germline V gene has CDR1 LGHDT and CDR2 YNNKEL (reference sequence). The CDR3 spans 14 residues. Trimming left V 1 base short and J 6 bases short, with 12 bases between. CDR3 DNA sequence: TGTGCCAGCAGCCAAGTAGGGGCAGGGTCTGAAGCTTTCTTT. Encoded protein: CASSQVGAGSEAFF.

This chain connects TRBV2 to TRBJ2-5; 10 bases fit TRBD2. Germline CDR1 is SNHLY and CDR2 is FYNNEI. V lost 4 bases to trimming and J lost 5 bases; unmatched junction nucleotides: 10. This CDR3 region has 16 residues. The CDR3 spells CASSGVAGGQKETQYF. CDR3 nucleotides: TGTGCCAGCAGTGGGGTAGCGGGAGGACAGAAGGAGACCCAGTACTTC. The full variable domain, in which reference TRBV2 and TRBJ2-5 provide the parts outside the CDR3, is EPEVTQTPSHQVTQMGQEVILRCVPISNHLYFYWYRQILGQKVEFLVSFYNNEISEKSEIFDDQFSVERPDGSNFTLKIRSTKLEDSAMYFCASSGVAGGQKETQYFGPGTRLLVL.

This clonotype was detected a few times. The V and J genes are TRBV11-3 and TRBJ2-2, with 13 bases matching TRBD2. The CDR3 consists of 16 residues. J was trimmed by 4 bases and V by 5 bases; bases with no gene match: 4. Germline V gives CDR1 SGHNT, CDR2 YENEEA. As DNA, the CDR3 is TGTGCCAGCAGCACCGGACTAGCGGGAGTCACCGGGGAGCTGTTTTTT. Translation: CASSTGLAGVTGELFF. The variable domain in full, with the rest retrieved from reference TRBV11-3 and TRBJ2-2, is EAGVVQSPRYKIIEKKQPVAFWCNPISGHNTLYWYLQNLGQGPELLIRYENEEAVDDSQLPKDRFSAERLKGVDSTLKIQPAELGDSAVYLCASSTGLAGVTGELFFGEGSRLTVL.

The J gene is TRBJ2-7, the V gene TRBV5-1; 8 bases match TRBD2. Germline CDR1 and CDR2: SGHRS and YFSETQ. Trimming cost V 3 bases and J 3 bases; bases outside gene matches: 11. The CDR3 is 16 residues long. The CDR3 sequence: CASSSGGRTPNYEQYF. For the CDR3, the DNA is TGCGCCAGCAGCTCGGGGGGGCGAACACCTAACTACGAGCAGTACTTC. Based on the CDR3 plus reference TRBV5-1 and TRBJ2-7, the full variable domain is KAGVTQTPRYLIKTRGQQVTLSCSPISGHRSVSWYQQTPGQGLQFLFEYFSETQRNKGNFPGRFSGRQFSNSRSEMNVSTLELGDSALYLCASSSGGRTPNYEQYFGPGTRLTVT.

The chain uses TRBV5-1 and TRBJ1-3, with D perhaps matching TRBD1 (5 bases). The CDR3 sequence is 15 residues long. V shed 0 bases and J shed 0 bases, with 7 bases lying between them. Germline assignment: CDR1 SGHRS and CDR2 YFSETQ. This CDR3 is CASSLEGFSGNTIYF. The CDR3 DNA is TGCGCCAGCAGCTTGGAGGGGTTCTCTGGAAACACCATATATTTT.

This clonotype was observed at least ten times. The chain recombines TRBV20-1 with TRBJ2-7, with 9 positions matching TRBD1. Germline values: CDR1 DFQATT, CDR2 SNEGSKA (reference sequence). The CDR3 sequence is 13 residues long. The J segment lost 3 bases and the V segment lost 3 bases, leaving 3 bases of the junction unmatched. For the CDR3, the DNA is TGCAGTGCTAGGGGGACAGGGATCTACGAGCAGTACTTC. Its translation: CSARGTGIYEQYF.

This clonotype was picked up a small number of times. CDR3 nucleotide sequence: TGTGCCACCAGTGATCGGCGGGGCGGCTACGAGCAGTACTTC. This gives the protein CATSDRRGGYEQYF. The chain joins TRBV24-1 to TRBJ2-7, with a possible D match to TRBD2 (6 bases). The CDR3 has 14 residues. V was clipped by 3 bases and J by 3 bases, with 11 bases between them. In germline, CDR1 is KGHDR, CDR2 SFDVKD.

A few counts support this clonotype. The chain uses TRBV29-1 and TRBJ2-1, with 12 bases lining up with TRBD2. This CDR3 is built from 18 residues. V lost 1 base to trimming and J lost 2 bases; unmatched junction nucleotides: 9. Germline V gene data show CDR1 as SQVTM and CDR2 as ANQGSEA. The CDR3 DNA sequence: TGCAGCGTTGAAGCCCCTAGCGGGAGGGTGACCGCCTACAATGAGCAGTTCTTC. Its protein product is CSVEAPSGRVTAYNEQFF.

The table lists this clonotype with a few counts. This chain joins TRBV27 and TRBJ1-2; 9 positions match TRBD1. V was clipped by 8 bases and J by 1 base; unmatched bases: 5. Germline V lookup: CDR1 MNHEY, CDR2 SMNVEV (reference sequence). The length of the CDR3 is 14 residues. The CDR3 DNA sequence: TGTGCCAGCCGCGGGACAGGGAATAACTATGGCTACACCTTC. Translating gives CASRGTGNNYGYTF.

This clonotype was counted between two and nine times. The V gene is TRBV20-1, the J gene TRBJ1-4; D remains ambiguous. The CDR3 has 14 amino acids. Germline V gives CDR1 DFQATT, CDR2 SNEGSKA (reference sequence). Trimming took off 7 bases at V and 6 bases at J, with 18 bases between the two ends. CDR3 coding DNA: TGCAGTGTCCAGCCAGAGAATGAAGATGAAAAACTGTTTTTT. Amino acid sequence: CSVQPENEDEKLFF.

This clonotype was seen repeatedly, ten times or more. The chain links TRBV28 to TRBJ2-7; 9 bases fit TRBD2. The V gene's germline CDR1 is MDHEN and CDR2 SYDVKM. V lost 5 bases, J lost 7 bases, and 9 bases stayed unmatched. CDR3 length equals 14 residues. Written as DNA, the CDR3 is TGTGCCAGCAGTGCCGGGACTAGCTGGAGGGAGCAGTACTTC. Protein product: CASSAGTSWREQYF.

This clonotype was picked up a small number of times. The CDR3 sequence is CSAHPPGDSYGYTF. The CDR3 DNA follows: TGCAGTGCACACCCCCCCGGAGACAGCTATGGCTACACCTTC. This sequence joins TRBV20-1 and TRBJ1-2; D might be TRBD1 (5 bases). The CDR3 runs 14 residues. V lost 6 bases and J 4 bases, leaving 18 bases between the germline ends. Germline V CDR1 and CDR2: DFQATT, SNEGSKA (reference sequence).

On this clonotype: Its ends do not fully match the called genes, so a read error is possible. This sequence joins TRBV20-1 and TRBJ2-7; 13 bases are a match to TRBD2. Germline V gene sequence: CDR1 DFQATT, CDR2 SNEGSKA (reference sequence). CDR3 length: 16 amino acids. The CDR3 coding sequence is TGCTGTGCTAGACAAACCCGACTAGCGGGAGGATACGAGCAGTACTTC. Translated, it gives CCARQTRLAGGYEQYF.